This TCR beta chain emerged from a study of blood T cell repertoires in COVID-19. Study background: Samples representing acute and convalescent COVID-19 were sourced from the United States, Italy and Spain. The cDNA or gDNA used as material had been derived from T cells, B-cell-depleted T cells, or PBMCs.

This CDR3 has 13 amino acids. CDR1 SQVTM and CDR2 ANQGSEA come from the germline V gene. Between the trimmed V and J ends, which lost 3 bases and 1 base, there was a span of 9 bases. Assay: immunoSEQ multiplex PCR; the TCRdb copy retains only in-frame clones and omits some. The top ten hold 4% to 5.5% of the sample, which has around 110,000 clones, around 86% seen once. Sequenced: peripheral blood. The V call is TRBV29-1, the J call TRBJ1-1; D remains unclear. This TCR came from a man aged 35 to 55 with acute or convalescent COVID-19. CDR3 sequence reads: CSVDRYENTEAFF. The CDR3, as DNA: TGCAGCGTTGACAGATATGAGAACACTGAAGCTTTCTTT.